Listed below are T cell receptor beta chains from one sample, sequenced in a study of cytomegalovirus exposure and HLA in healthy donors. The data were produced by immunoSEQ multiplex PCR, yet TCRdb's version contains in-frame clones alone and is incomplete. Seen here are 180,000 or so clones, over 75% observed once, and the top ten hold approximately 3.4%. Material for sequencing was PBMCs. The source is a female donor in good health and CMV-seronegative. CDR3s include the opening cysteine and the closing phenylalanine or tryptophan. A D gene is named only where the DNA matches it firmly. Clone size is given for some rows only: seen once, a few or many times, or a class if the clone is expanded.

j_call clone_size d_call v_call cdr3_aa cdr3_nt
TRBJ2-7 . . TRBV13 CASSLASQGMGEQYF TGTGCCAGCAGCTTAGCGTCTCAGGGGATGGGCGAGCAGTACTTC
TRBJ2-6 . TRBD2 TRBV28 CASSFPLAGGYNVLTF TGTGCCAGCAGTTTCCCACTAGCGGGAGGTTACAACGTCCTGACTTTC
TRBJ2-1 . . TRBV23-1 CASSQQGNEQFF TGCGCCAGCAGTCAACAGGGGAATGAGCAGTTCTTC
TRBJ2-2 . TRBD2 TRBV5-5 CASSLAIIRGDTGELFF TGTGCCAGCAGCTTGGCCATTATCCGGGGGGACACCGGGGAGCTGTTTTTT
TRBJ2-6 . . TRBV11-2 CASSLVAGAISGANVLTF TGTGCCAGCAGCTTAGTGGCGGGGGCAATCTCTGGGGCCAACGTCCTGACTTTC
TRBJ1-1 . . TRBV28 CASSLSGTEAFF TGTGCCAGCAGTTTATCGGGCACTGAAGCTTTCTTT
TRBJ2-7 few . TRBV27 CASSLSTSYEQYF TGTGCCAGCAGTTTATCGACATCCTACGAGCAGTACTTC
TRBJ1-5 once . TRBV30 CAWSVSVEPQHF TGTGCCTGGAGTGTGTCGGTCGAGCCCCAGCATTTT
TRBJ2-5 . . TRBV4-1 CASSRGGGGPQETQYF TGCGCCAGCAGCAGAGGAGGGGGAGGGCCCCAAGAGACCCAGTACTTC
TRBJ2-7 . . TRBV4-1 CASSRGDAAYEQYF TGCGCCAGCAGCCGAGGAGACGCGGCCTACGAGCAGTACTTC
TRBJ2-7 . TRBD2 TRBV28 CASSYFPDGERGGYEQYF TGTGCCAGCAGTTACTTCCCCGATGGGGAGCGGGGGGGGTACGAGCAGTACTTC
TRBJ1-2 . . TRBV6-5 CASSPTGNYGYTF TGTGCCAGCAGTCCTACAGGGAACTATGGCTACACCTTC
TRBJ1-1 . . TRBV25-1 CASSRRGNTEAFF TGTGCCAGCAGTCGACGGGGGAACACTGAAGCTTTCTTT
TRBJ2-7 once . TRBV7-9 CASSLGVGGAYEQYF TGTGCCAGCAGCTTGGGGGTTGGGGGGGCTTACGAGCAGTACTTC
TRBJ1-6 . . TRBV21-1 CASSEERGLPLHF TGTGCCAGCAGCGAAGAGCGGGGTTTACCCCTCCACTTT
TRBJ1-2 . TRBD1 TRBV7-2 CASSSPGQGMYGYTF TGTGCCAGCAGCTCGCCGGGACAGGGGATGTATGGCTACACCTTC
TRBJ1-2 . TRBD1 TRBV9 CASSVEQGAQVYGYTF TGTGCCAGCAGCGTAGAGCAGGGGGCGCAAGTCTATGGCTACACCTTC
TRBJ2-5 . TRBD2 TRBV28 CASSPGLAGSFQETQYF TGTGCCAGCAGTCCCGGCCTAGCGGGGAGCTTCCAAGAGACCCAGTACTTC
TRBJ2-1 few . TRBV28 CASKASGNNEQFF TGTGCCAGCAAAGCTTCAGGAAACAATGAGCAGTTCTTC
TRBJ1-4 . . TRBV7-9 CASSLFSGGQREKLFF TGTGCCAGCAGCTTATTTTCCGGGGGGCAAAGGGAAAAACTGTTTTTT
TRBJ2-7 . TRBD1 TRBV6-4 CASSDSGQGYEQYF TGTGCCAGCAGTGACTCGGGACAGGGCTACGAGCAGTACTTC
TRBJ1-5 . . TRBV6-5 CASSPGGSGNQPQHF TGTGCCAGCAGTCCCGGGGGGTCCGGCAATCAGCCCCAGCATTTT
TRBJ2-7 . . TRBV20-1 CSAPKQYF TGCAGTGCCCCCAAGCAGTACTTC
TRBJ1-1 . . TRBV11-2 CASSFGSEEAFF TGTGCCAGCAGCTTCGGCAGCGAAGAAGCTTTCTTT
TRBJ1-5 . TRBD1 TRBV28 CASLEGGQANQPQHF TGTGCCAGCCTCGAAGGGGGACAGGCTAATCAGCCCCAGCATTTT
TRBJ1-2 few . TRBV6-1 CASSESGTSNYGYTF TGTGCCAGCAGTGAATCCGGGACTTCTAACTATGGCTACACCTTC
TRBJ1-5 . . TRBV9 CASSETGFGPQHF TGTGCCAGCAGCGAGACAGGCTTTGGGCCCCAGCATTTT
TRBJ2-6 once . TRBV2 CASSDPGPGANVLTF TGTGCCAGCAGTGATCCAGGGCCTGGGGCCAACGTCCTGACTTTC
TRBJ2-5 . TRBD2 TRBV7-9 CASTNWEAGEETQYF TGTGCCAGCACCAATTGGGAAGCGGGAGAAGAGACCCAGTACTTC
TRBJ1-1 . TRBD1 TRBV29-1 CSALGDRGTEAFF TGCAGCGCCCTCGGGGACAGAGGGACTGAAGCTTTCTTT
TRBJ2-2 . TRBD2 TRBV9 CASSPRGGPGDLGTGELFF TGTGCCAGCAGCCCCCGGGGGGGTCCGGGAGATCTTGGCACCGGGGAGCTGTTTTTT
TRBJ2-7 . TRBD1 TRBV30 CAWEGQRYEQYF TGTGCCTGGGAGGGACAGCGCTACGAGCAGTACTTC
TRBJ2-7 . . TRBV19 CASSMEGGFSYEQYF TGTGCCAGTAGTATGGAGGGCGGGTTCTCCTACGAGCAGTACTTC
TRBJ1-1 . TRBD1 TRBV28 CASTLNRGRAFF TGTGCCAGCACCCTCAACAGGGGACGCGCTTTCTTT
TRBJ1-1 few . TRBV5-6 CAIPLGAGEAFF TGTGCCATTCCCCTGGGGGCAGGTGAAGCTTTCTTT
TRBJ2-7 . . TRBV27 CASSTEDYFGEQYF TGTGCCAGCAGTACTGAGGACTATTTTGGCGAGCAGTACTTC
TRBJ1-2 few TRBD1 TRBV6-5 CASSQTGGGYTF TGTGCCAGCAGTCAGACAGGGGGAGGCTACACCTTC
TRBJ1-6 . . TRBV4-3 CASSQGLAVINSPLHF TGCGCCAGCAGCCAAGGTTTAGCGGTGATCAATTCACCCCTCCACTTT
TRBJ2-1 . TRBD2 TRBV7-6 CASSLPTSGLNGYNEQFF TGTGCCAGCAGCCTACCGACTAGCGGGCTCAACGGGTACAATGAGCAGTTCTTC